These 21 T cell receptor beta chains were sequenced from one sample in a study of control samples from healthy donors and cancer patients. Assay: immunoSEQ multiplex PCR; the TCRdb copy retains only in-frame clones and omits some. The data hold about 98,000 clones, with roughly four fifths observed a single time. Sequenced input: blood. These TCRs come from a man between 60 and 75 years old in good health.

This clone was seen a single time. This chain uses TRBV7-3 with TRBJ2-5; tentatively, D is TRBD1 or TRBD2 (6 bases each). Looked up from germline, CDR1 is SGHTA and CDR2 is FQGTGA. There are 13 residues in the CDR3. V lost 5 bases, J lost 5 bases, and 12 bases lay in between. CDR3 sequence: CASSGGGGETQYF. The CDR3 DNA sequence: TGTGCCAGCAGCGGAGGAGGGGGGGAGACCCAGTACTTC.

The V gene is TRBV7-2, the J gene TRBJ2-4; D is ambiguous. CDR3 length: 15 residues. CDR1 is SGHTA and CDR2 is FQGNSA in the germline V gene. Trimming took 5 bases from V and 8 from J, leaving 19 bases between them. CDR3 coding DNA: TGTGCCAGCAGCCCCGTGACACGTTTATCGGACATTCAGTACTTC. This translates into CASSPVTRLSDIQYF.

The chain carries TRBV2 and TRBJ1-1, with TRBD1 identical over 8 bases. In germline, CDR1 is SNHLY, CDR2 FYNNEI. The CDR3 loop spans 16 amino acids. V lost 6 bases, J lost 0 bases, and 9 bases stayed unmatched. CDR3 in amino acids: CASSGQGPYMNTEAFF. The CDR3 DNA reads TGTGCCAGCAGCGGACAGGGCCCGTATATGAACACTGAAGCTTTCTTT.

The chain has TRBV5-4 and TRBJ2-7, with TRBD1 matching 11 bases. V shed 4 bases, J shed 2 bases, and the junction held 2 bases outside the gene matches. The CDR3 sequence is 14 residues long. Germline V lookup: CDR1 SGHNT, CDR2 YYREEE (reference sequence). The CDR3 DNA sequence: TGTGCCAGCAGCGTGGGACAGGGGGCCTACGAGCAGTACTTC. Protein sequence: CASSVGQGAYEQYF.

V is TRBV9 and J is TRBJ2-2; D might be TRBD1 (6 bases). The CDR3 is made up of 17 amino acids. V lost 4 bases and J 0 bases, leaving 16 bases between the germline ends. Germline V gene lookup returns CDR1 SGDLS and CDR2 YYNGEE. The CDR3 loop is CASSTPYGGPNTGELFF. The CDR3 DNA is TGTGCCAGCAGCACCCCGTATGGGGGCCCGAACACCGGGGAGCTGTTTTTT.

This clone was found a few times. The chain uses TRBV5-1 and TRBJ2-7; either TRBD1 or TRBD2 may fit D (6 bases each). Germline loops: CDR1 SGHRS, CDR2 YFSETQ. V was pared by 3 bases and J by 2 bases, with 15 bases between. The CDR3 loop spans 15 amino acids. The CDR3 spells CASSWGAGGTYEQYF. As DNA, the CDR3 is TGCGCCAGCAGCTGGGGGGCAGGTGGAACCTACGAGCAGTACTTC.

The chain recombines TRBV5-1 with TRBJ1-4; 8 bases are shared with TRBD1. V lost 0 bases to trimming and J lost 7 bases; unmatched junction nucleotides: 2. The germline V gene has CDR1 SGHRS and CDR2 YFSETQ. The CDR3 is 14 amino acids. CDR3 bases: TGCGCCAGCAGCTTGGGGACAGGGCGTGAAAAACTGTTTTTT. Its translation: CASSLGTGREKLFF.

The chain has TRBV7-2 and TRBJ2-1; 8 bases are shared with TRBD2. CDR3 length: 13 amino acids. The germline gives CDR1 SGHTA, CDR2 FQGNSA. The J segment lost 8 bases and the V segment lost 0 bases, leaving 0 bases of the junction unmatched. CDR3: CASSLASGDEQFF. Written as DNA, the CDR3 is TGTGCCAGCAGCTTAGCTAGCGGGGATGAGCAGTTCTTC.

The J gene is TRBJ2-4, the V gene TRBV6-1; D gene unclear. CDR1 MNHNS and CDR2 SASEGT come from the germline V gene. The CDR3 is made up of 15 amino acids. V lost 1 base, J lost 2 bases, and 9 bases lay in between. In DNA form, the CDR3 reads TGTGCCAGCAGTGAAGTCAGCTTTTCCAAAAACATTCAGTACTTC. This translates into CASSEVSFSKNIQYF.

This chain links TRBV5-6 with TRBJ2-3; either TRBD1 or TRBD2 may supply D (5 bases each). Trimming pared 2 bases from V and 8 bases from J, leaving 15 bases between. CDR1 and CDR2 from the germline V gene are SGHDT and YYEEEE. The CDR3 totals 14 residues. CDR3 DNA sequence: TGTGCCAGCAGCTTTTCCGGGACCCTCAGTACGCAGTATTTT. It specifies CASSFSGTLSTQYF. Using reference TRBV5-6 and TRBJ2-3 for the parts outside the CDR3, the full variable domain is DAGVTQSPTHLIKTRGQQVTLRCSPKSGHDTVSWYQQALGQGPQFIFQYYEEEERQRGNFPDRFSGHQFPNYSSELNVNALLLGDSALYLCASSFSGTLSTQYFGPGTRLTVL.

The V gene is TRBV6-1, the J gene TRBJ1-2; D not certain. Germline V gene sequence: CDR1 MNHNS, CDR2 SASEGT. The CDR3 has 13 residues. Trimming took 2 bases from V and 6 from J, leaving 10 bases between them. As DNA, the CDR3 is TGTGCCAGCAGTGAACATCTGACTGATGGCTACACCTTC. This translates into CASSEHLTDGYTF.

About this clone: Distinct nucleotide sequences in the sample also encode this CDR3. The chain links TRBV19 to TRBJ2-7, with D unclear. The V and J ends lost 0 bases and 6 bases respectively, with 15 bases between them. Per germline, CDR1 LNHDA and CDR2 SQIVND (reference sequence). This CDR3 contains 15 residues. Here the CDR3 reads CASSIDTGGRGEQYF. CDR3 DNA: TGTGCCAGTAGTATAGATACGGGTGGGCGCGGCGAGCAGTACTTC.

V gene TRBV4-2 combines with J gene TRBJ2-1; 8 nucleotides match TRBD2. Germline V lookup: CDR1 LGHNA, CDR2 YNFKEQ. V dropped 2 bases and J dropped 8; count of bases not matched to a gene: 17. The CDR3 covers 18 residues. CDR3 residues: CASSQRSRKREGRDEQFF. In DNA form, the CDR3 reads TGTGCCAGCAGCCAACGCTCGCGGAAACGGGAGGGTCGAGATGAGCAGTTCTTC.

The chain uses TRBV5-1 and TRBJ1-2; D not certain. The CDR3 has 14 amino acids. V was trimmed by 0 bases and J by 4 bases, leaving 10 bases between them. The germline V gene encodes CDR1 SGHRS and CDR2 YFSETQ. DNA of the CDR3: TGCGCCAGCAGCTTGGCCCTCTCCGCCTATGGCTACACCTTC. Amino acids: CASSLALSAYGYTF.

The V and J genes are TRBV19 and TRBJ2-7; D gene uncertain. Germline V gene lookup returns CDR1 LNHDA and CDR2 SQIVND (reference sequence). V was pared by 1 base and J by 2 bases, with 15 bases between. The CDR3 loop spans 16 amino acids. The CDR3 sequence is CASSIAAGLPAYEQYF. The CDR3 DNA reads as TGTGCCAGTAGTATAGCGGCCGGGCTGCCCGCCTACGAGCAGTACTTC.

This chain uses TRBV6-5 with TRBJ1-2; D gene uncertain. Germline V gene sequence: CDR1 MNHEY, CDR2 SVGAGI. The length of the CDR3 is 15 residues. The germline V and J ends were trimmed by 7 bases and 0 bases, with 15 bases remaining between them. The CDR3 DNA sequence: TGTGCCAGCAAACCCGGTGGACGGGCTAACTATGGCTACACCTTC. As protein: CASKPGGRANYGYTF.

The V call is TRBV5-1, the J call TRBJ1-1, with a weak D call TRBD1 (6 bases). The CDR3 totals 15 residues. The germline V gene encodes CDR1 SGHRS and CDR2 YFSETQ. Trimming removed 3 bases at V and 4 bases at J, with 16 bases between. CDR3 sequence reads: CASSSIRGRTTEAFF. CDR3 sequence (DNA): TGCGCCAGCAGCTCGATCAGGGGAAGGACCACTGAAGCTTTCTTT.

The chain carries TRBV6-1 and TRBJ2-7; the D is unclear. CDR3 length: 16 residues. The germline V gene has CDR1 MNHNS and CDR2 SASEGT. V was pared by 3 bases and J by 6 bases, with 21 bases between. The CDR3 loop is CASSEPSTATFFEQYF. The CDR3 nucleotides are TGTGCCAGCAGTGAGCCTTCTACTGCAACTTTTTTCGAGCAGTACTTC.

The V and J genes are TRBV2 and TRBJ1-5, with TRBD1 matching over 7 bases. Germline trimming cut 6 bases from V and 3 bases from J; bases unmatched to any gene: 8. Looked up from germline, CDR1 is SNHLY and CDR2 is FYNNEI. CDR3 length: 15 amino acids. The CDR3 loop reads CASRRGQAPNQPQHF. CDR3 in DNA: TGTGCCAGCAGACGAGGACAGGCCCCCAATCAGCCCCAGCATTTT.

V is TRBV11-2 and J is TRBJ2-1; 7 bases are shared with TRBD2. Germline trimming cut 5 bases from V and 7 bases from J; bases unmatched to any gene: 11. This CDR3 contains 15 residues. Germline values: CDR1 SGHAT, CDR2 FQNNGV. As DNA, the CDR3 is TGTGCCAGCAGCAAAGTCCGCGGGAGTAAGAATGAGCAGTTCTTC. Protein sequence: CASSKVRGSKNEQFF.

This chain connects TRBV7-9 to TRBJ1-5, with TRBD1 identical over 9 bases. The germline V gene encodes CDR1 SEHNR and CDR2 FQNEAQ (reference sequence). The V segment lost 5 bases and the J segment 6 bases; nucleotides outside the gene matches: 8. The CDR3 consists of 15 residues. The CDR3 nucleotides are TGTGCCAGCAGCCCTGGCGGGACAGGGAGTCAGCCCCAGCATTTT. Translating it yields CASSPGGTGSQPQHF.